This passage covers 32 T cell receptor beta chains from one sample sequenced in a study of Graves' ophthalmopathy and Graves' hyperthyroidism. Amplifying from RNA transcripts, the study obtained TCR beta CDR3 regions. Second-round multiplex PCR came after first-round RT-PCR with HTBI primers. One entry per CDR3 protein results from TCRdb running MiXCR on the multiplex PCR reads. The table records about 220,000 distinct CDR3 sequences, around a fifth of them present only once. The material sequenced was peripheral blood. The receptors derive from a woman in her forties or fifties with Graves' ophthalmopathy.

The chain is built from TRBV7-9 and TRBJ2-7; perhaps TRBD2 as D (6 bases). The CDR3 has 15 amino acids. Trimming stripped 2 bases from V and 0 bases from J, with 11 bases between. Looked up from germline, CDR1 is SEHNR and CDR2 is FQNEAQ (reference sequence). Here the CDR3 reads CASSLSGLPSYEQYF. The CDR3 nucleotides are TGTGCCAGCAGCTTATCGGGACTCCCCTCCTACGAGCAGTACTTC.

This clonotype was picked up many times. This chain joins TRBV27 and TRBJ2-7; 11 bases line up with TRBD2. The CDR3 covers 16 residues. The germline CDR1 and CDR2 sequences are MNHEY and SMNVEV (reference sequence). V shed 5 bases and J 4 bases; nucleotides not matched to a gene: 10. The CDR3 DNA reads as TGTGCCAGCAGTCGTGTCTTAGCGGGAGGGCCGTACGAGCAGTACTTC. It encodes CASSRVLAGGPYEQYF.

This clonotype was found many times. The chain joins TRBV24-1 to TRBJ1-2; D is unclear. The V end lost 1 base, the J end lost 6 bases, and 8 bases lay between the germline ends. Germline assignment: CDR1 KGHDR and CDR2 SFDVKD. The CDR3 extends over 13 amino acids. CDR3 nucleotide sequence: TGTGCCACCAGTGATTTAAGAGAGAATGGCTACACCTTC. It encodes CATSDLRENGYTF.

This clonotype was counted ten times or more. The rearrangement joins TRBV6-1 to TRBJ1-1; D not resolved. Germline loops: CDR1 MNHNS, CDR2 SASEGT. V was pared by 1 base and J by 5 bases, with 11 bases between. The CDR3 is made up of 14 amino acids. This chain's CDR3 is CASSEGRLRTEAFF. The DNA of the CDR3 is TGTGCCAGCAGTGAAGGGCGACTGAGGACTGAAGCTTTCTTT.

This clonotype was counted at least ten times. V usage is TRBV12-3 or TRBV12-4 and J usage is TRBJ1-6; 7 nucleotides agree with TRBD1. The length of the CDR3 is 13 residues. Unmatched junction bases numbered 4, after V lost 6 bases and J lost 8 bases. The CDR3, as DNA: TGTGCCAGCAGGATAACAGGGGATTCACCCCTCCACTTT. It is translated as CASRITGDSPLHF.

There are many counts of this clonotype. The rearrangement joins TRBV29-1 to TRBJ1-1, with D perhaps matching TRBD1 (6 bases). This CDR3 has 14 amino acids. V lost 3 bases and J 1 base, leaving 12 bases between the germline ends. The V gene's germline CDR1 is SQVTM and CDR2 ANQGSEA. The CDR3 DNA follows: TGCAGCGTTGATGGACAGCGGGCGAACACTGAAGCTTTCTTT. Protein: CSVDGQRANTEAFF. Looking up the rest from reference TRBV29-1 and TRBJ1-1 gives the full variable domain: SAVISQKPSRDICQRGTSLTIQCQVDSQVTMMFWYRQQPGQSLTLIATANQGSEATYESGFVIDKFPISRPNLTFSTLTVSNMSPEDSSIYLCSVDGQRANTEAFFGQGTRLTVV.

Here the CDR3 reads CASSVSRASANQPQHF. DNA of the CDR3: TGTGCCAGCAGTGTGAGCCGAGCTTCAGCAAATCAGCCCCAGCATTTT. V is TRBV2 and J is TRBJ1-5; D gene ambiguous. Between the trimmed V and J ends, which lost 4 bases and 4 bases, there was a span of 17 bases. This CDR3 contains 16 residues. Looked up from germline, CDR1 is SNHLY and CDR2 is FYNNEI.

This clonotype was seen at least ten times. V is TRBV12-3 or TRBV12-4 and J is TRBJ1-1; TRBD1 might be the D (6 bases). Trimming removed 4 bases from V and 0 bases from J, with 18 bases in between. The CDR3 is made up of 17 amino acids. The CDR3: CASSWVGDRSMNTEAFF. The CDR3 DNA sequence: TGTGCCAGCAGTTGGGTTGGAGACAGGAGCATGAACACTGAAGCTTTCTTT.

In this sample, this clonotype turned up many times. V and J are TRBV6-1 and TRBJ1-5, with D possibly being TRBD1 (6 bases). Germline V gives CDR1 MNHNS, CDR2 SASEGT. Trimming cost V 2 bases and J 4 bases, with 21 bases left between them. The CDR3 is 18 residues long. CDR3 protein: CASSESRGGGRVNQPQHF. In DNA, the CDR3 is TGTGCCAGCAGTGAAAGCCGAGGGGGAGGCAGGGTTAATCAGCCCCAGCATTTT.

The chain employs TRBV6-5 and TRBJ1-1; TRBD1 matches 10 bases. The CDR3 is made up of 14 amino acids. Losses at the gene ends were 1 base for V and 11 bases for J; bases not matched to a gene: 7. Per the germline V gene, CDR1 is MNHEY and CDR2 is SVGAGI. The CDR3 region is CASSYLGTGDFAFF. The CDR3 DNA reads TGTGCCAGCAGTTACTTAGGGACAGGGGATTTCGCTTTCTTT.

This clonotype was counted ten times or more. The chain has TRBV5-1 and TRBJ2-7; possibly TRBD1 or TRBD2 for D (5 bases each). The CDR3 has 13 residues. Trimming pared 3 bases from V and 1 base from J, leaving 8 bases between. CDR1 and CDR2 from the germline V gene are SGHRS and YFSETQ. In DNA form, the CDR3 reads TGCGCCAGCAGCTCGGGGCAGTCCTACGAGCAGTACTTC. Its protein is CASSSGQSYEQYF.

This clonotype was observed many times. J is TRBJ2-7 and V is TRBV20-1; TRBD2 is a possible D gene (6 bases). Germline V lookup: CDR1 DFQATT, CDR2 SNEGSKA (reference sequence). The CDR3 sequence is 15 residues long. V lost 3 bases and J lost 5, with 20 bases in between. CDR3 nucleotides: TGCAGTGCTAGCTCCGGGACTTCCCTACGGCACGAGCAGTACTTC. Amino acid sequence: CSASSGTSLRHEQYF.

This clonotype has only a few counts. The V gene is TRBV19, the J gene TRBJ1-2; no firm D call. The CDR3 loop spans 11 amino acids. Germline CDR1 and CDR2: LNHDA and SQIVND (reference sequence). Trimming shortened V by 10 bases and J by 2 bases, and 8 bases separated the two germline ends. CDR3 nucleotides: TGTGCCACCCGATTAAACTATGGCTACACCTTC. Protein sequence: CATRLNYGYTF.

There are a few counts of this clonotype. The chain carries TRBV5-6 and TRBJ1-2; 8 positions match TRBD1. This CDR3 spans 15 amino acids. The ends lost 4 bases at V and 1 base at J; junction bases unmatched: 6. Germline values: CDR1 SGHDT, CDR2 YYEEEE. Written as DNA, the CDR3 is TGTGCCAGCAGCCAGGGGGACAGGCTTAACTATGGCTACACCTTC. Its translation is CASSQGDRLNYGYTF.

There are many counts of this clonotype. The chain uses TRBV24-1 and TRBJ2-7, with a tentative D call TRBD1 (6 bases). Germline CDR1 KGHDR, CDR2 SFDVKD. V was trimmed by 4 bases and J by 5 bases, leaving 11 bases between them. The CDR3 contains 13 residues. The CDR3 DNA reads TGTGCCACCAGTGACGGCAGGGGCAACGAGCAGTACTTC. Translated, it gives CATSDGRGNEQYF.

This clonotype was seen at least ten times. The chain is built from TRBV2 and TRBJ2-4; 7 bases are shared with TRBD2. Trimming cost V 8 bases and J 6 bases; bases outside gene matches: 4. This CDR3 spans 12 amino acids. Germline loops: CDR1 SNHLY, CDR2 FYNNEI. Here the CDR3 reads CASGRGGNIQYF. The CDR3 nucleotides read TGTGCCAGCGGGAGGGGTGGAAACATTCAGTACTTC. The full variable domain, completed using reference TRBV2 and TRBJ2-4, is EPEVTQTPSHQVTQMGQEVILRCVPISNHLYFYWYRQILGQKVEFLVSFYNNEISEKSEIFDDQFSVERPDGSNFTLKIRSTKLEDSAMYFCASGRGGNIQYFGAGTRLSVL.

The rearrangement uses TRBV15 and TRBJ2-5, with 8 bases matching TRBD2. V dropped 0 bases and J dropped 3; count of bases not matched to a gene: 6. Looked up from germline, CDR1 is LNHNV and CDR2 is YYDKDF (reference sequence). CDR3 size: 16 residues. The CDR3 DNA follows: TGTGCCACCAGCAGAGAAACGGGAGGGCCTGAAGAGACCCAGTACTTC. This gives the protein CATSRETGGPEETQYF.

This clonotype was picked up many times. V is TRBV24-1 and J is TRBJ2-2, with 9 bases fitting TRBD1. V shed 4 bases, J shed 7 bases, and the junction held 6 bases outside the gene matches. The CDR3 sequence is 15 residues long. Germline V gene lookup returns CDR1 KGHDR and CDR2 SFDVKD. As DNA, the CDR3 is TGTGCCACCAGTGACCGGGACAGGGCAGACGGGGAGCTGTTTTTT. Translated, it gives CATSDRDRADGELFF.

The V gene is TRBV5-1, the J gene TRBJ2-2, with a possible D match to TRBD2 (5 bases). The CDR3 sequence is 13 residues long. Trimming shortened V by 9 bases and J by 1 base, and 10 bases separated the two germline ends. CDR1 and CDR2 (germline): SGHRS, YFSETQ. The CDR3 DNA reads as TGCGCCACCGGGCGGGTGAACACCGGGGAGCTGTTTTTT. Protein product: CATGRVNTGELFF.

This clonotype was recorded at least ten times. A junction end diverges from the germline sequence, so it may reflect a read error. The chain recombines TRBV6-2 or TRBV6-3 with TRBJ2-7, with D perhaps assigned TRBD1 or TRBD2 (5 bases each). The CDR3 is 18 residues long. Germline assignment: CDR1 MNHEY and CDR2 SVGEGT. CDR3 loop: CASSYRVSRGAMAYEQYF. The CDR3 DNA follows: TGTGCCAGCAGTTACCGTGTTTCCCGGGGCGCTATGGCCTACGAACAGTACTTC.

This clonotype occurred many times. The V and J genes are TRBV28 and TRBJ2-5; D possibly corresponds to TRBD1 (5 bases). This CDR3 comprises 14 residues. The V gene's germline CDR1 is MDHEN and CDR2 SYDVKM. V lost 3 bases, J lost 4 bases, and 12 bases lay in between. CDR3 region: CASSLAGFRETQYF. In DNA form, the CDR3 reads TGTGCCAGCAGTTTGGCAGGGTTTAGAGAGACCCAGTACTTC.

This chain uses TRBV6-2 or TRBV6-3 with TRBJ1-2; D ambiguous. Trimming cost V 7 bases and J 3 bases, with 9 bases left between them. Germline V gene lookup returns CDR1 MNHEY and CDR2 SVGEGT. The CDR3 runs 12 residues. This CDR3 is CASKSTDYGYTF. The CDR3 DNA sequence: TGTGCCAGCAAGTCGACGGACTATGGCTACACCTTC.

This clonotype was counted a few times. V gene TRBV3-1 combines with J gene TRBJ2-5; D unclear. Germline V gene data show CDR1 as LGHDT and CDR2 as YNNKEL (reference sequence). V was trimmed by 0 bases and J by 4 bases, leaving 6 bases between them. The CDR3 covers 13 residues. CDR3 bases: TGTGCCAGCAGCCAAGATAGAGGAGAGACCCAGTACTTC. Residues: CASSQDRGETQYF.

The sample holds many counts of this clonotype. The CDR3 DNA reads as TGTGCCAGCAGTCCAAGACCGGGACTAGCTCCCCCTCGCGAGCAGTACTTC. It specifies CASSPRPGLAPPREQYF. This chain connects TRBV12-3 or TRBV12-4 to TRBJ2-7; 9 bases align to TRBD2. V trimming: 5 bases; J trimming: 6 bases; junction bases outside the gene matches: 17. The CDR3 extends over 17 amino acids.

This clonotype was seen more than once but under ten times. A read error is possible here, since a much larger clone lies one base away. The chain is built from TRBV6-2 or TRBV6-3 and TRBJ2-7; 10 positions match TRBD2. Germline V CDR1 and CDR2: MNHEY, SVGEGT. The CDR3 sequence is 14 residues long. For the CDR3, the DNA is TGTGCCGGCAGCCACCCTAGCGGGAGCTACGAGCAGTACTTC. As protein: CAGSHPSGSYEQYF.

This clonotype was seen more than once but under ten times. This chain connects TRBV24-1 to TRBJ1-5; TRBD1 agrees at 11 bases. With 4 bases clipped from V and 5 bases from J, the junction kept 3 bases outside the gene matches. Germline V gene lookup returns CDR1 KGHDR and CDR2 SFDVKD. The CDR3 covers 15 residues. The CDR3 coding sequence is TGTGCCACCAGTGACCGGACAGGGGGCTATCAGCCCCAGCATTTT. This gives the protein CATSDRTGGYQPQHF.

This clonotype was found many times. This chain links TRBV12-3 or TRBV12-4 with TRBJ1-2; perhaps TRBD1 as D (5 bases). Trimming took 7 bases from V and 2 from J, leaving 11 bases between them. The CDR3 covers 13 residues. The CDR3 region is CASTLEGNYGYTF. The CDR3 DNA reads as TGTGCCAGCACTCTAGAGGGGAACTATGGCTACACCTTC.

The sample holds many counts of this clonotype. This CDR3 is CATKTGTFNTGELFF. Here the CDR3 DNA reads TGTGCCACCAAAACCGGGACATTCAACACCGGGGAGCTGTTTTTT. The chain uses TRBV24-1 and TRBJ2-2; a possible D gene is TRBD1 (6 bases). Germline V CDR1 and CDR2: KGHDR, SFDVKD. V lost 8 bases and J lost 2, with 14 bases in between. CDR3 size: 15 residues.

This clonotype was picked up many times. The J gene is TRBJ2-7, the V gene TRBV14, with D maybe TRBD1 (5 bases). The CDR3 extends over 13 amino acids. Germline CDR1 is SGHDN and CDR2 is FVKESK. V gave up 8 bases and J gave up 3 bases, with 14 bases separating them. CDR3 in amino acids: CASFVTGRYEQYF. CDR3 DNA sequence: TGTGCCAGCTTTGTAACAGGCCGCTACGAGCAGTACTTC.

This clonotype was seen many times. The J gene is TRBJ2-2, the V gene TRBV19; 8 nucleotides match TRBD2. Looked up from germline, CDR1 is LNHDA and CDR2 is SQIVND (reference sequence). The junction had 15 bases not matched to a gene; V was cut back by 6 bases and J by 6 bases. This CDR3 is built from 17 residues. The CDR3 nucleotides are TGTGCCAGTAGCCCAAGGGGGTCCGCGGGAGGTCCCGGGGAGCTGTTTTTT. Amino acids: CASSPRGSAGGPGELFF.

Comment on this clonotype: Relative to the germline gene, one junction end is altered; a read error may explain this. CDR3 nucleotide sequence: TGTGCCTGGAGTGTAAGTGGGCGTCTAGGCGGTTACGCGCAGTACTTC. It encodes CAWSVSGRLGGYAQYF. V and J are TRBV30 and TRBJ2-7; the D is unclear. CDR3 size: 16 residues. Germline CDR1 GTSNPN, CDR2 SVGIG (reference sequence). The full variable domain, rest sourced from reference TRBV30 and TRBJ2-7, is SQTIHQWPATLVQPVGSPLSLECTVEGTSNPNLYWYRQAAGRGLQLLFYSVGIGQISSEVPQNLSASRPQDRQFILSSKKLLLSDSGFYLCAWSVSGRLGGYAQYFGPGTRLTVT.

This clonotype has a count of ten or more. CDR3: CASSLLGPPNSGNTIYF. CDR3 DNA sequence: TGTGCCAGTAGCCTACTGGGGCCCCCGAATTCTGGAAACACCATATATTTT. V usage is TRBV19 and J usage is TRBJ1-3; D possibly corresponds to TRBD1 (5 bases). This CDR3 has 17 residues. The V and J ends lost 6 bases and 1 base respectively, with 19 bases between them. Germline-derived CDR1 and CDR2 are LNHDA and SQIVND (reference sequence).